What follows describes a single T cell receptor (beta chain). Its antigen is not identified. As it was prepared, the TCRbeta library received unique molecular identifiers. TCRdb itself ran the PCR reads through MiXCR, one entry per CDR3 protein. The profile covers about 240,000 distinct CDR3 sequences, with around 25% appearing a single time and about 2.6% taken by the ten largest. The data are from a study of T-cell reconstitution after alpha-beta-depleted transplantation in children. CDR3 size: 18 residues. Per the germline V gene, CDR1 is KGHSH and CDR2 is LQKENI. After removal of 3 bases from V and 2 bases from J, the junction contained 13 bases not matched to a gene. Study-wide findings and caveats: Expanded graft clones, several hundred of them, were reportedly the source of alpha-beta T cells about two months after transplant. Among T cells one year after transplant, newly produced cells accounted for most counts and diversity.

This rearrangement joins TRBV18 to TRBJ2-7; the match to TRBD1 covers 10 bases. This receptor was taken from a girl aged 2 to 9 with Fanconi anemia, due to receive a stem cell transplant. The sequenced sample was PBMCs, obtained before TCRalphabeta/CD19-depleted stem cell transplant. The CDR3 DNA reads TGTGCCAGCTCACCCATCGGGACAGGGGCGACGTTGACCTACGAGCAGTACTTC. Residues: CASSPIGTGATLTYEQYF.